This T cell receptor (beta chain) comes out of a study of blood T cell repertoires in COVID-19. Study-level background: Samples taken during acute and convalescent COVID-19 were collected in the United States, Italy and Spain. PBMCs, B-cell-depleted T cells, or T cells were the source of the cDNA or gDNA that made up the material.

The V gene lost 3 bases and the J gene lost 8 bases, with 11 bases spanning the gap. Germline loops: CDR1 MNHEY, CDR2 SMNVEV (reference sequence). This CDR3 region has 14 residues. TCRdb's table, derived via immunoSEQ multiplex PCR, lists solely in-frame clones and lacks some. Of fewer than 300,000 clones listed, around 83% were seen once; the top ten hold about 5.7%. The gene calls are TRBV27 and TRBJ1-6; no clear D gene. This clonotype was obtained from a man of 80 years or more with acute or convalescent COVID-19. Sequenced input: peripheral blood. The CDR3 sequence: CASSFHSLDSPLHF. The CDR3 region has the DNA TGTGCCAGCAGTTTCCACAGTTTAGATTCACCCCTCCACTTT.